This T cell receptor (beta chain) was found in a study of shared clonotypes between healthy human individuals. Libraries were prepared by immunoSEQ multiplex PCR; TCRdb keeps only in-frame clonotypes and omits some of them. The sample carries fewer than 1.8 million clones, less than 99% recorded once. Study-level results: Rarefaction showed sorted-subset sequencing was incomplete despite large depth.

Germline loops: CDR1 SGHDN, CDR2 FVKESK. The CDR3 runs 15 residues. J gave up 3 bases and V 1 base, and 3 bases lay outside the gene matches. In regard to this clone: Its antigen remains unidentified.

This TCR was sampled from a man aged 25-40 years in good health. The chain couples TRBV14 to TRBJ2-1, with 7 bases fitting TRBD2. The specimen was naive CD4+ T cells sorted from blood. Specified subset: CD45RA+ positively selected. CDR3 sequence: CASSQAGGFYNEQFF. The CDR3 DNA reads as TGTGCCAGCAGCCAAGCGGGAGGCTTCTACAATGAGCAGTTCTTC.